These 10 T cell receptor beta chains were all obtained from the same sample, sequenced in a study of T cell responses to AZD1222 COVID-19 vaccine. The protocol was immunoSEQ multiplex PCR, while the TCRdb copy is restricted to in-frame clones and leaves out a portion. The sample carries about 67,000 clones, about four fifths recorded once. This specimen consisted of peripheral blood, obtained 28 days after the second AZD1222 dose. Receptors originate from an adult who received the AZD1222 COVID-19 vaccine.

The genes are TRBV5-6 and TRBJ1-2; 8 bases line up with TRBD1. J gave up 6 bases and V 4 bases, and 5 bases lay outside the gene matches. The CDR3 contains 13 residues. CDR1 and CDR2 (germline): SGHDT, YYEEEE. The DNA of the CDR3 is TGTGCCAGCAGCATCGACAGGGGCCATGGCTACACCTTC. This sequence encodes CASSIDRGHGYTF.

The chain recombines TRBV4-2 with TRBJ2-2; 7 bases fit TRBD2. Trimming cost V 8 bases and J 2 bases; bases outside gene matches: 8. The CDR3 spans 15 residues. The germline V gene has CDR1 LGHNA and CDR2 YNFKEQ. Written as DNA, the CDR3 is TGTGCCAGCGGAATCGAGCGGGGAAACACCGGGGAGCTGTTTTTT. Amino acid sequence: CASGIERGNTGELFF.

The count of this clone is one. The chain links TRBV11-2 to TRBJ1-3; unclear D gene. This CDR3 is 16 amino acids long. Trimming took 5 bases from V and 0 from J, leaving 14 bases between them. Germline lookup yields CDR1 SGHAT and CDR2 FQNNGV. DNA of the CDR3: TGTGCCAGCAGCCCTAGGATCGGGGACTCTGGAAACACCATATATTTT. Its protein product is CASSPRIGDSGNTIYF.

This chain connects TRBV14 to TRBJ2-2; D possibly matches TRBD1 or TRBD2 (5 bases each). CDR1 SGHDN and CDR2 FVKESK come from the germline V gene. Trimming shortened V by 3 bases and J by 1 base, and 12 bases separated the two germline ends. The CDR3 runs 16 residues. CDR3 loop: CASSHWGRGNTGELFF. The CDR3 DNA reads TGTGCCAGCAGCCACTGGGGACGAGGGAACACCGGGGAGCTGTTTTTT.

This clone occurred once. The chain joins TRBV10-3 to TRBJ2-3; TRBD2 aligns across 11 bases. The CDR3 is 15 residues long. V lost 3 bases, J lost 4 bases, and 3 bases stayed unmatched. Looked up from germline, CDR1 is ENHRY and CDR2 is SYGVKD. The DNA of the CDR3 is TGTGCCATCAGTGACCCACTAGCGGGGGCAGATACGCAGTATTTT. Its translation is CAISDPLAGADTQYF.

The V and J genes are TRBV18 and TRBJ1-4; TRBD1 is a possible D gene (6 bases). Germline assignment: CDR1 KGHSH and CDR2 LQKENI. Trimming stripped 3 bases from V and 0 bases from J, with 11 bases between. CDR3 length: 16 amino acids. The DNA of the CDR3 is TGTGCCAGCTCACCGCTTCGACAGGCAACTAATGAAAAACTGTTTTTT. Its protein is CASSPLRQATNEKLFF. Filled out from reference TRBV18 and TRBJ1-4, the complete variable domain reads NAGVMQNPRHLVRRRGQEARLRCSPMKGHSHVYWYRQLPEEGLKFMVYLQKENIIDESGMPKERFSAEFPKEGPSILRIQQVVRGDSAAYFCASSPLRQATNEKLFFGSGTQLSVL.

The chain has TRBV24-1 and TRBJ2-3, with 8 bases aligning to TRBD2. J was trimmed by 5 bases and V by 4 bases; bases with no gene match: 13. There are 17 residues in the CDR3. The germline gives CDR1 KGHDR, CDR2 SFDVKD. The CDR3, as DNA: TGTGCCACCAGTGACCCCGGGGGGGCAGGGGCTGAAGATACGCAGTATTTT. Protein: CATSDPGGAGAEDTQYF.

The genes are TRBV9 and TRBJ2-7; 10 positions match TRBD2. The CDR3 runs to 16 residues. The germline gives CDR1 SGDLS, CDR2 YYNGEE. Trimming took 0 bases from V and 5 from J; bases not matched to a gene: 8. The CDR3, as DNA: TGTGCCAGCAGCGTAGGACTAGCGGGCCAGGGGGACGAGCAGTACTTC. Amino acid sequence: CASSVGLAGQGDEQYF.

This clone was seen only once. The chain employs TRBV7-8 and TRBJ2-7; D might be TRBD1 (8 bases). The CDR3 runs 15 residues. The germline V gene encodes CDR1 SGHVS and CDR2 FQNEAQ. Trimming pared 5 bases from V and 2 bases from J, leaving 16 bases between. The CDR3 sequence is CASSPGGTGTYEQYF. The DNA for the CDR3 is TGTGCCAGCAGCCCCGGGGGGACAGGTACCTACGAGCAGTACTTC.

This clone was counted ten times or more. V gene TRBV3-1 (or the pseudogene TRBV3-2) combines with J gene TRBJ2-7; 7 bases line up with TRBD2. The trim removed 4 bases at V and 6 bases at J, leaving 6 bases unmatched. Germline V gene sequence: CDR1 LGHDT, CDR2 YNNKEL (reference sequence). CDR3 length equals 13 residues. Here the CDR3 DNA reads TGTGCCAGCAGCCGGACTAGTAGTAGCGAGCAGTACTTC. Protein product: CASSRTSSSEQYF.